This T cell receptor beta chain was profiled in a study of OX40 agonist ivuxolimab in advanced cancers. Background on the study: Earlier treatment with anti-PD-1, anti-PD-L1 or anti-CTLA-4 was permitted, and around 43% had received some. Study results and limitations: There were, on average, more expanded clones in CD8+ T cells than in CD4+.

Turning to this clone: Its cognate antigen is unknown.

This CDR3 is built from 15 residues. Germline CDR1 and CDR2: SGHRS and YFSETQ. J lost 4 bases, V lost 2 bases, and 7 bases had no gene match. Only in-frame clones appear in the TCRdb table, and some are missing; sequencing was by immunoSEQ multiplex PCR. Altogether some 76,000 clones are present, about 93% being singletons, with the ten largest covering 6% to 8%. The material was CD4+ or CD8+ T cells sorted from blood, obtained in a trial of the OX40 agonist ivuxolimab. The TCR sequence derives from an adult with an advanced solid tumor such as melanoma, head and neck, liver or kidney cancer. V gene TRBV5-1 combines with J gene TRBJ1-2; 8 bases agree with TRBD1. CDR3 protein: CASSFGRGLGYGYTF. The CDR3 bases are TGCGCCAGCAGCTTCGGCAGGGGGCTCGGCTATGGCTACACCTTC.